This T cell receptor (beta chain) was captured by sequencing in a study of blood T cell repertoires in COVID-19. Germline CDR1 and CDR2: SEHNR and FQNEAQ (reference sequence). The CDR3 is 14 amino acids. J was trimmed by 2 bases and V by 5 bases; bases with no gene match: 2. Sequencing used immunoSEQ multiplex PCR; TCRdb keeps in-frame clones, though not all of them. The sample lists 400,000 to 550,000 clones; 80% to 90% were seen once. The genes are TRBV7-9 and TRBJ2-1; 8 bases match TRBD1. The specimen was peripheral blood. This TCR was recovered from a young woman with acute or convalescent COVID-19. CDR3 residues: CASSRTGPYNEQFF. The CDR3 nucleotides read TGTGCCAGCAGCCGGACAGGGCCCTACAATGAGCAGTTCTTC.